Following are 18 T cell receptor beta chains from one sample sequenced in a study of identical twins. Each CDR3 protein gets one entry after TCRdb re-called the 5' RACE reads with MiXCR. The profile shows some 1,700,000 distinct CDR3 sequences, about 32% of them singletons. Sequencing was done on a sample of cord blood. The receptors stem from a newborn girl in good health.

The chain employs TRBV12-3 or TRBV12-4 and TRBJ2-3; D is ambiguous. The V end was cut by 2 bases, the J end by 15 bases, with 15 bases between. The CDR3 covers 12 residues. This CDR3 reads CASSLSSDTEYF. The CDR3 nucleotides are TGTGCCAGCAGTTTATCGTCGGATACGGAATATTTT.

This sequence joins TRBV12-3 or TRBV12-4 and TRBJ2-1; D possibly corresponds to TRBD2 (6 bases). The CDR3 runs 13 residues. Trimming left V 4 bases short and J 13 bases short, with 17 bases between. The CDR3 reads CASSSIGDSSQFF. DNA of the CDR3: TGTGCCAGCAGTTCCATCGGGGACTCTTCCCAGTTCTTC.

This clonotype was seen a few times. The chain uses TRBV7-9 and TRBJ1-2; TRBD1 matches 8 bases. Germline trimming cut 0 bases from V and 4 bases from J; bases unmatched to any gene: 10. Germline lookup yields CDR1 SEHNR and CDR2 FQNEAQ (reference sequence). This CDR3 contains 17 residues. DNA for the CDR3: TGTGCCAGCAGCTTAGCCACAACCGGGACAGGCCTCTATGGCTACACCTTC. It specifies CASSLATTGTGLYGYTF.

Notes on this clonotype: This could be a read error, since a much larger clone is one nucleotide away. CDR3 DNA sequence: TGCGCCAGCAGCATGGGACTAGCGGGATACAATGAGCAGTACTTC. Its translation: CASSMGLAGYNEQYF. J is TRBJ2-1 and V is TRBV5-1, with 13 bases aligning to TRBD2. TRBJ2-7 matches the DNA end more closely, so the J call is doubtful. Germline assignment: CDR1 SGHRS and CDR2 YFSETQ. The CDR3 consists of 15 residues.

J is TRBJ2-1 and V is TRBV28, with 8 bases fitting TRBD1. Near its end, the DNA agrees better with TRBJ2-7, so the J call may be wrong. This CDR3 is 15 amino acids long. Germline CDR1 reads MDHEN; CDR2 reads SYDVKM. CDR3 in DNA: TGTGCCAGCACCGGACAGGGTAGGAGCTACAATGAGCAGTACTTC. Translation: CASTGQGRSYNEQYF.

This clonotype was seen a few times. The chain is built from TRBV7-9 and TRBJ2-5, with a possible D match to TRBD2 (6 bases). TRBJ2-7 matches the DNA end more closely, so the J call is doubtful. CDR1 SEHNR and CDR2 FQNEAQ come from the germline V gene (reference sequence). CDR3 size: 13 residues. CDR3 bases: TGTGCCAGCGGGGACTTCACCTCCTACGAGCAGTACTTC. It specifies CASGDFTSYEQYF.

The chain has TRBV10-3 and TRBJ2-1; TRBD2 matches at 7 bases. CDR3 length: 13 amino acids. CDR1 ENHRY and CDR2 SYGVKD come from the germline V gene. J was trimmed by 8 bases and V by 4 bases; bases with no gene match: 5. In DNA, the CDR3 is TGTGCCATCAGTGTTCTGGGGGGGTATGAGCAGTTCTTC. Protein sequence: CAISVLGGYEQFF.

This clonotype was observed a single time. The CDR3 sequence is CSATRDPNQPQHF. The CDR3 DNA is TGCAGTGCTACGAGGGATCCCAATCAGCCCCAGCATTTT. The chain uses TRBV20-1 and TRBJ1-5, with D hard to call. Looked up from germline, CDR1 is DFQATT and CDR2 is SNEGSKA (reference sequence). V lost 4 bases to trimming and J lost 3 bases, with 10 bases between them. CDR3 size: 13 residues.

The gene calls are TRBV5-5 and TRBJ2-5; 11 nucleotides agree with TRBD2. Trimming took 4 bases from V and 11 from J; bases not matched to a gene: 19. The CDR3 runs to 17 residues. From germline, CDR1 is SGHKS and CDR2 YYEKEE (reference sequence). The DNA of the CDR3 is TGTGCCAGCAGCGCGCGGTCGACGACTAGCGGGGACAATGAGCAGTACTTC. The encoded protein is CASSARSTTSGDNEQYF.

The chain couples TRBV6-5 to TRBJ1-5; tentatively, D is TRBD1 (5 bases). The V end was cut by 6 bases, the J end by 3 bases, with 30 bases between. Germline CDR1 reads MNHEY; CDR2 reads SVGAGI. There are 20 residues in the CDR3. CDR3 in DNA: TGTGCCAGCAGCTACAGCCTCCGGGACTCTAAAAAAGGCCCCAATCAGCCCCAGCATTTT. This sequence encodes CASSYSLRDSKKGPNQPQHF.

The chain combines TRBV5-1 with TRBJ1-1; TRBD1 might be the D (6 bases). The germline V gene encodes CDR1 SGHRS and CDR2 YFSETQ. This CDR3 spans 16 amino acids. V was trimmed by 3 bases and J by 0 bases, leaving 15 bases between them. CDR3 sequence: CASSSAGTLLNTEAFF. The CDR3 coding sequence is TGCGCCAGCAGCTCTGCCGGGACACTGCTGAACACTGAAGCTTTCTTT.

This clonotype was observed a few times. The chain couples TRBV7-2 to TRBJ2-7; possible D gene TRBD2, 6 bases. V lost 5 bases to trimming and J lost 3 bases, with 17 bases between them. Germline CDR1 and CDR2: SGHTA and FQGNSA. The length of the CDR3 is 15 residues. The CDR3 nucleotides read TGTGCCAGCAGCCCAGTCGGTCTAGCGAACTACGAGCAGTACTTC. It translates to CASSPVGLANYEQYF.

The table lists this clonotype with a few counts. The V gene is TRBV7-9, the J gene TRBJ1-4; 7 bases align to TRBD1. The CDR3 covers 16 residues. Germline loops: CDR1 SEHNR, CDR2 FQNEAQ (reference sequence). The V segment lost 2 bases and the J segment 1 base; nucleotides outside the gene matches: 4. The CDR3 bases are TGTGCCAGCAGCTTAACGGGACAGATAACTAATGAAAAACTGTTTTTT. It specifies CASSLTGQITNEKLFF.

This sequence joins TRBV11-2 and TRBJ2-1, with a weak D call TRBD2 (5 bases). The J call may be incorrect, as the DNA end agrees better with TRBJ2-7. The CDR3 extends over 13 amino acids. The germline CDR1 and CDR2 sequences are SGHAT and FQNNGV. CDR3 amino acids: CASSAGMHNEQYF. DNA of the CDR3: TGTGCCAGCAGCGCCGGGATGCACAATGAGCAGTACTTC.

J is TRBJ2-5 and V is TRBV5-1, with TRBD2 identical over 12 bases. The last part of the DNA fits TRBJ2-7 better; the J call may be wrong. This CDR3 is built from 16 residues. Germline assignment: CDR1 SGHRS and CDR2 YFSETQ. The DNA of the CDR3 is TGCGCCAGCAGCCACCTGACTAGCGGGAGTATAAACGAGCAGTACTTC. Translating it yields CASSHLTSGSINEQYF.

The V call is TRBV24-1, the J call TRBJ2-3, with 9 bases aligning to TRBD1. Germline values: CDR1 KGHDR, CDR2 SFDVKD. The CDR3 extends over 14 amino acids. V lost 4 bases and J lost 5; bases outside the gene matches: 3. The CDR3 region is CATSDGQGLDTQYF. The CDR3 DNA sequence: TGTGCCACCAGTGACGGACAGGGGCTAGATACGCAGTATTTT.

The chain links TRBV28 to TRBJ2-1; D is unclear. V lost 3 bases and J lost 0, with 18 bases in between. CDR1 and CDR2 (germline): MDHEN, SYDVKM. CDR3 length: 18 residues. This CDR3 reads CASSFPRLNSDSYNEQFF. CDR3 sequence (DNA): TGTGCCAGCAGTTTTCCCCGATTAAACTCCGACTCCTACAATGAGCAGTTCTTC.

V gene TRBV9 combines with J gene TRBJ2-2; the D gene is possibly TRBD1 (5 bases). V gave up 2 bases and J gave up 3 bases, with 8 bases separating them. The CDR3 consists of 14 residues. Germline CDR1 reads SGDLS; CDR2 reads YYNGEE. The CDR3 DNA sequence: TGTGCCAGCAGCGTGGGGCTTTACACCGGGGAGCTGTTTTTT. Residues: CASSVGLYTGELFF.